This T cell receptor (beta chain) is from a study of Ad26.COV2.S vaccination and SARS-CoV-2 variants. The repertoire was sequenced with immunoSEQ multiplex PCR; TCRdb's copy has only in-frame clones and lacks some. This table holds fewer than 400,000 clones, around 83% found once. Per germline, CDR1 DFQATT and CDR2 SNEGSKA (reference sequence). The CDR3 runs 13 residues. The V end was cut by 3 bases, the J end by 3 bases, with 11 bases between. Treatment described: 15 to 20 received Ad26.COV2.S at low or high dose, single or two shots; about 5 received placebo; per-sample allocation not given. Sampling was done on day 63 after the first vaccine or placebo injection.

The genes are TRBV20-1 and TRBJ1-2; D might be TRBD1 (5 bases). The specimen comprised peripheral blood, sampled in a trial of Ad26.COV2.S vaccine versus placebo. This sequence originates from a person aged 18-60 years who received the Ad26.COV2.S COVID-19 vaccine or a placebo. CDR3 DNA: TGCAGTGCTAGTGAACAGGTAGACTATGGCTACACCTTC. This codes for CSASEQVDYGYTF.